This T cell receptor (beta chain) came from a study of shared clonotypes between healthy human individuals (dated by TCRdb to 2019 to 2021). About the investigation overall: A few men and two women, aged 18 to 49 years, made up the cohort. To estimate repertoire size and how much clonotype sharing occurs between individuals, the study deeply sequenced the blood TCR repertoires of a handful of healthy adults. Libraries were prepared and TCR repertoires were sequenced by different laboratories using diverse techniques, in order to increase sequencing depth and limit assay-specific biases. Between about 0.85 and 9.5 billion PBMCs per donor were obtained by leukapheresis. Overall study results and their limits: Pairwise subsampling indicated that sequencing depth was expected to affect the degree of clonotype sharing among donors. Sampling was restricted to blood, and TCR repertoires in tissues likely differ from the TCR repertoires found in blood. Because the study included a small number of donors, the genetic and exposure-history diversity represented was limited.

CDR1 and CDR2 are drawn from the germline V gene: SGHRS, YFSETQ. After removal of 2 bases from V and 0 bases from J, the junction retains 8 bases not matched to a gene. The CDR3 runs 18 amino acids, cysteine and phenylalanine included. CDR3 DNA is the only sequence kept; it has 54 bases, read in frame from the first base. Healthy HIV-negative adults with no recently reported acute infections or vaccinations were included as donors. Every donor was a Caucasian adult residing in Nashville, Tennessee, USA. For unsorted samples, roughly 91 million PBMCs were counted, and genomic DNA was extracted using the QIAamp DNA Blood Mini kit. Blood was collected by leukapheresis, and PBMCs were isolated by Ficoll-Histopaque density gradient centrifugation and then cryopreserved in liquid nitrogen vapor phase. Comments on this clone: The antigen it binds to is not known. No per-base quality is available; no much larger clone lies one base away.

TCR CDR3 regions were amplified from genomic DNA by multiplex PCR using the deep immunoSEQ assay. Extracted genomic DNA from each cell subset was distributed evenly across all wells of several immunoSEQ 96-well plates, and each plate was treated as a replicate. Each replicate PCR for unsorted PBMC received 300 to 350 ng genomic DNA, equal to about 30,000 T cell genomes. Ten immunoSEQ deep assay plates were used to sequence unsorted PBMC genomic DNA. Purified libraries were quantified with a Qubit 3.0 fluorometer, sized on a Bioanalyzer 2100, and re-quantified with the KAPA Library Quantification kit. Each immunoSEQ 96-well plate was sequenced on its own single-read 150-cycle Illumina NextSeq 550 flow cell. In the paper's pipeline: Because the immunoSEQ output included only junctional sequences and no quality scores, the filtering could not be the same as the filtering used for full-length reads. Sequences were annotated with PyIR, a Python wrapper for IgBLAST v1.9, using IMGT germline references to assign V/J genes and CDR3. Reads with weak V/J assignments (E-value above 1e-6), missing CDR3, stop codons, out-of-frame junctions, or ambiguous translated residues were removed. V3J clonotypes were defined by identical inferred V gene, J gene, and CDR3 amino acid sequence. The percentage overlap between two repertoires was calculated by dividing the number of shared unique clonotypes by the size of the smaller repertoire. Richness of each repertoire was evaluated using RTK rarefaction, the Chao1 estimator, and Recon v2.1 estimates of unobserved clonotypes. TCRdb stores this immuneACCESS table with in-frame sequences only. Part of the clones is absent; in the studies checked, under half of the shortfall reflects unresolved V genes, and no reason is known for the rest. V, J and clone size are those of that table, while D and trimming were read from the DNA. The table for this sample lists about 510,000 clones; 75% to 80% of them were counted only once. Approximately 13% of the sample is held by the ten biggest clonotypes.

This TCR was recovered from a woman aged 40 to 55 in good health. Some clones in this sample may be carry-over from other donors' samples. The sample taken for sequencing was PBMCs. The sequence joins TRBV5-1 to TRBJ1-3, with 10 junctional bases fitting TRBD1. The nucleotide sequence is TGCGCCAGCAGCTTTGAGACAGGGGGCTCTTTCTCTGGAAACACCATATATTTT. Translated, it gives CASSFETGGSFSGNTIYF. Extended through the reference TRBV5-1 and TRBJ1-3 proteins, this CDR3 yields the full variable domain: KAGVTQTPRYLIKTRGQQVTLSCSPISGHRSVSWYQQTPGQGLQFLFEYFSETQRNKGNFPGRFSGRQFSNSRSEMNVSTLELGDSALYLCASSFETGGSFSGNTIYFGEGSWLTVV.